Below, one TCR beta chain is given with its context. It lacks a known antigen. No much larger clone is present one base from it, and per-base qualities are unavailable. V and J lose 4 bases and 2 bases, and a span of 12 bases separates them. In the germline V gene, CDR1 corresponds to MGHRA and CDR2 to YSYEKL. Including the terminal cysteine and phenylalanine, the CDR3 comprises 15 residues. CDR3 DNA only is kept here, 45 bases in frame from base 1. Patients with autoimmune disease history or receiving systemic immunosuppression were excluded from the trial. Peripheral blood for TCR sequencing was drawn from every dose cohort at baseline, at cycle 4 day 1 and at cycle 7 day 1. Samples came from an open-label, multicenter, first-in-human phase I dose-escalation trial of ivuxolimab. The trial enrolled adults with locally advanced or metastatic head and neck squamous cell, hepatocellular, melanoma or renal cell carcinoma. Before TCR sequencing, CD4+ T cells and CD8+ T cells were sorted from peripheral blood as separate populations.

To sequence the TCRbeta CDR3 region, genomic DNA was isolated from the sorted cells. TCRbeta CDR3 regions were sequenced using the immunoSEQ Assay. In TCRdb, the immuneACCESS table is reduced to in-frame sequences with V and J assigned. These tables do not hold every clone; where another copy was compared, an unresolved V gene accounts for under half, and the others remain unexplained. This sample has tens of thousands of clones in its table, and 86% of those were observed once. The ten largest clones capture about a sixth of the sample. The data belong to a study of OX40 agonist ivuxolimab in advanced cancers. With regard to the full study: Ivuxolimab was a fully human IgG2 agonistic monoclonal antibody targeting the costimulatory receptor OX40 (CD134). Of the roughly 50 dose-escalation patients, hepatocellular carcinoma was present in around 19, melanoma in about 15, renal cell carcinoma in 9 and head and neck cancer in 9. Three dose-escalation patients achieved partial responses, one with hepatocellular carcinoma and two with cutaneous melanoma. Prior anti-PD-1, anti-PD-L1 or anti-CTLA-4 therapy was permitted, and checkpoint inhibitors had been received by roughly two fifths of dose-escalation patients. A male proportion of roughly 80% and a mean age of approximately 60 years, ranging from 23 to 79, were recorded for the dose-escalation cohort. The paper describes the monotherapy dose-escalation part (N = 52 patients) of the phase I trial of ivuxolimab. The point of sequencing TCRbeta in the periphery was to test whether ivuxolimab changed TCR sequence diversity and drove clonal T-cell expansion. Intravenous ivuxolimab was administered to patients every 2 weeks at six dose levels: 0.01, 0.1, 0.3, 1.5, 3 and 10 mg/kg.

Results the study describes overall, beyond this receptor: After ivuxolimab, expanded clones were on average more numerous among CD8+ T cells than among CD4+ T cells. Low levels of normalized T-cell clonal expansion were also seen in some patients who did not respond. The antigen specificity of the peripheral T cells that underwent clonal expansion was not determined. At doses of 0.1 to 3.0 mg/kg, clonal expansion of both CD4+ and CD8+ T cells in blood was seen between baseline and week 6. In the 0.1-3.0 mg/kg groups, partial responders were among the patients with the lowest normalized peripheral clonal expansion, particularly in CD8+ T cells.

This clonotype was sampled from an adult with an advanced solid tumor such as melanoma, head and neck, liver or kidney cancer. Material: CD4+ or CD8+ T cells sorted from blood, obtained in a trial of the OX40 agonist ivuxolimab. The rearranged chain carries TRBV4-1 and TRBJ1-5, with no confident D gene call. In nucleotides, the sequence is TGCGCCAGCAGCCCATCCTTATCGGGCAATCAGCCCCAGCATTTT. Its protein is CASSPSLSGNQPQHF.